These 27 T cell receptor beta chains came from one sample sequenced in a study of control samples from healthy donors and cancer patients. Method: immunoSEQ multiplex PCR; TCRdb's copy keeps in-frame clones and lacks some. The sample shows 15,000 to 20,000 clones, less than 90% of them seen only once. The sequencing input was PBMCs. These receptors all come from a man between 60 and 75 years old with head and neck cancer.

The chain recombines TRBV5-8 with TRBJ2-7; 9 bases align to TRBD1. CDR1 and CDR2 from the germline V gene are SGHTS and YDEGEE. This CDR3 comprises 15 residues. Trimming removed 4 bases from V and 2 bases from J; junction bases left unmatched: 7. CDR3 coding DNA: TGTGCCAGCAGCACCGGACAGGGGCTTCCCTACGAGCAGTACTTC. Its protein is CASSTGQGLPYEQYF.

The rearrangement links TRBV14 to TRBJ1-1; no reliable D call. The CDR3 consists of 17 residues. The germline CDR1 and CDR2 sequences are SGHDN and FVKESK. The V end lost 1 base, the J end lost 5 bases, and 20 bases lay between the germline ends. The chain's CDR3 is CASSQGRTSRALTEAFF. As DNA, the CDR3 is TGTGCCAGCAGCCAAGGACGAACTTCGAGGGCGTTGACTGAAGCTTTCTTT. The full variable domain, its missing parts supplied by reference TRBV14 and TRBJ1-1, is EAGVTQFPSHSVIEKGQTVTLRCDPISGHDNLYWYRRVMGKEIKFLLHFVKESKQDESGMPNNRFLAERTGGTYSTLKVQPAELEDSGVYFCASSQGRTSRALTEAFFGQGTRLTVV.

The CDR3 loop reads CASSYGGDYGYTF. The CDR3, as DNA: TGTGCCAGCAGTTACGGGGGGGATTATGGCTACACCTTC. J is TRBJ1-2 and V is TRBV6-5, with D tentatively TRBD1 (5 bases). Per germline, CDR1 MNHEY and CDR2 SVGAGI. The germline V and J ends were trimmed by 2 bases and 5 bases, with 9 bases remaining between them. The CDR3 runs 13 residues.

The chain joins TRBV5-1 to TRBJ2-3; D remains ambiguous. There are 13 residues in the CDR3. Trimming left V 1 base short and J 1 base short, with 4 bases between. Germline V gene lookup returns CDR1 SGHRS and CDR2 YFSETQ. CDR3 coding DNA: TGCGCCAGCAGCTTGATGCGCACAGATACGCAGTATTTT. It is translated as CASSLMRTDTQYF. Full variable domain (outside the CDR3, taken from reference TRBV5-1 and TRBJ2-3): KAGVTQTPRYLIKTRGQQVTLSCSPISGHRSVSWYQQTPGQGLQFLFEYFSETQRNKGNFPGRFSGRQFSNSRSEMNVSTLELGDSALYLCASSLMRTDTQYFGPGTRLTVL.

The J gene is TRBJ2-5, the V gene TRBV12-3 or TRBV12-4; 8 bases line up with TRBD1. J was trimmed by 4 bases and V by 6 bases; bases with no gene match: 4. This CDR3 has 13 residues. Here the CDR3 DNA reads TGTGCCAGCAGCCCCGGGACAGGAGAGACCCAGTACTTC. Amino acids: CASSPGTGETQYF.

V is TRBV4-2 and J is TRBJ1-2; possible D gene TRBD1, 5 bases. The CDR3 is made up of 15 amino acids. V was pared by 4 bases and J by 3 bases, with 15 bases between. Germline V gene sequence: CDR1 LGHNA, CDR2 YNFKEQ. This chain's CDR3 is CASSRAGGEDYGYTF. The CDR3 region has the DNA TGTGCCAGCAGCCGAGCGGGGGGAGAAGACTATGGCTACACCTTC.

The chain employs TRBV5-1 and TRBJ1-2, with 9 bases aligning to TRBD1. V was clipped by 0 bases and J by 0 bases; unmatched bases: 0. This CDR3 region has 15 residues. Germline V gene sequence: CDR1 SGHRS, CDR2 YFSETQ. This CDR3 reads CASSLDRGPNYGYTF. The CDR3 bases are TGCGCCAGCAGCTTGGACAGGGGGCCTAACTATGGCTACACCTTC.

The chain combines TRBV9 with TRBJ2-7; 8 nucleotides line up with TRBD1. V was clipped by 4 bases and J by 7 bases; unmatched bases: 7. The CDR3 loop spans 13 amino acids. CDR1 and CDR2 (germline): SGDLS, YYNGEE. Written as DNA, the CDR3 is TGTGCCAGCAGCACCCAGGGGGCCGGTGAGCAGTACTTC. Translation gives CASSTQGAGEQYF.

The rearrangement uses TRBV7-8 and TRBJ2-5; D call uncertain. Germline V CDR1 and CDR2: SGHVS, FQNEAQ. V lost 1 base to trimming and J lost 5 bases, with 8 bases between them. The CDR3 consists of 13 residues. The CDR3 DNA is TGTGCCAGCAGCTTAGTTCTATTGGAGACCCAGTACTTC. Translating it yields CASSLVLLETQYF.

The chain links TRBV6-5 to TRBJ2-3; 9 nucleotides match TRBD2. CDR3 length: 15 residues. Germline CDR1 reads MNHEY; CDR2 reads SVGAGI. The V gene end was trimmed by 4 bases and the J gene end by 4 bases; junction bases not matched to a gene: 6. The CDR3: CASSSAQRGADTQYF. In nucleotides, the CDR3 is TGTGCCAGCAGTTCCGCGCAGCGGGGGGCAGATACGCAGTATTTT.

The V and J genes are TRBV6-1 and TRBJ2-7; D is unclear. Germline V gene sequence: CDR1 MNHNS, CDR2 SASEGT. Trimming removed 2 bases at V and 3 bases at J, with 8 bases between. The CDR3 loop spans 13 amino acids. The CDR3 loop is CASSETRDYEQYF. The CDR3 nucleotides are TGTGCCAGCAGTGAAACCAGAGACTACGAGCAGTACTTC.

The V call is TRBV7-9, the J call TRBJ1-6; D perhaps matches TRBD1 (5 bases). Trimming pared 8 bases from V and 6 bases from J, leaving 14 bases between. Per germline, CDR1 SEHNR and CDR2 FQNEAQ (reference sequence). There are 14 residues in the CDR3. The CDR3 DNA follows: TGTGCCAGCGGCGGGCAGGGCGGTAATTCACCCCTCCACTTT. This encodes CASGGQGGNSPLHF.

The chain has TRBV15 and TRBJ2-2; no clear D gene. This CDR3 contains 17 residues. Germline CDR1 LNHNV, CDR2 YYDKDF (reference sequence). V lost 0 bases and J lost 2, with 13 bases in between. CDR3 DNA sequence: TGTGCCACCAGCAGAGATCCCCCGGGCCTCAACACCGGGGAGCTGTTTTTT. This gives the protein CATSRDPPGLNTGELFF.

The V call is TRBV5-5, the J call TRBJ2-1, with TRBD2 matching over 8 bases. The germline V gene encodes CDR1 SGHKS and CDR2 YYEKEE (reference sequence). The CDR3 contains 14 residues. J was trimmed by 0 bases and V by 5 bases; bases with no gene match: 1. The CDR3 region has the DNA TGTGCCAGCAGGGGGACTAGCTCCTACAATGAGCAGTTCTTC. It yields the protein CASRGTSSYNEQFF.

This clone has just a few counts. The chain recombines TRBV7-9 with TRBJ1-4, with D possibly matching TRBD1 (5 bases). V was pared by 6 bases and J by 8 bases, with 16 bases between. This CDR3 region has 14 residues. CDR1 is SEHNR, CDR2 FQNEAQ, per germline (reference sequence). As DNA, the CDR3 is TGTGCCAGCAGTTTGACAGCCGGACGGGAAAAACTGTTTTTT. This gives the protein CASSLTAGREKLFF.

The count of this clone is one. The chain recombines TRBV2 with TRBJ1-6; D not certain. Trimming pared 7 bases from V and 6 bases from J, leaving 13 bases between. This CDR3 contains 14 residues. Looked up from germline, CDR1 is SNHLY and CDR2 is FYNNEI. The CDR3 is CASNSLTINSPLHF. The CDR3 coding sequence is TGTGCCAGCAACTCTCTAACCATTAATTCACCCCTCCACTTT.

On this clone: The sample contains more than one DNA sequence encoding this CDR3. The chain is built from TRBV5-6 and TRBJ2-7; 9 bases fit TRBD1. The germline CDR1 and CDR2 sequences are SGHDT and YYEEEE. Unmatched junction bases numbered 6, after V lost 4 bases and J lost 1 base. The CDR3 is made up of 15 amino acids. The CDR3 nucleotides are TGTGCCAGCAGCGGGGGACAGGGCCTTTCCTACGAGCAGTACTTC. Amino acids: CASSGGQGLSYEQYF.

This chain uses TRBV4-1 with TRBJ2-5; 10 nucleotides match TRBD2. There are 14 residues in the CDR3. Germline assignment: CDR1 MGHRA and CDR2 YSYEKL. Losses at the gene ends were 1 base for V and 5 bases for J; bases not matched to a gene: 1. Here the CDR3 reads CASSQVGLAETQYF. Here the CDR3 DNA reads TGCGCCAGCAGCCAAGTGGGACTAGCGGAGACCCAGTACTTC.

CDR3 DNA: TGCGCCAGCAGCCAAGATCTGGGGGGGCTGGAAAAACTGTTTTTT. It translates to CASSQDLGGLEKLFF. The chain carries TRBV4-1 and TRBJ1-4; D possibly corresponds to TRBD1 (6 bases). The V gene lost 0 bases and the J gene lost 8 bases, with 13 bases spanning the gap. There are 15 residues in the CDR3. Germline lookup yields CDR1 MGHRA and CDR2 YSYEKL.

This sequence joins TRBV2 and TRBJ1-6; 9 nucleotides line up with TRBD1. There are 15 residues in the CDR3. Germline V gene lookup returns CDR1 SNHLY and CDR2 FYNNEI. V was clipped by 5 bases and J by 7 bases; unmatched bases: 6. The CDR3 reads CASSSQGAENSPLHF. The CDR3 DNA reads TGTGCCAGCAGTTCACAGGGGGCTGAGAATTCACCCCTCCACTTT.

The rearrangement uses TRBV11-2 and TRBJ2-6, with 9 bases matching TRBD1. CDR3 length equals 17 residues. The V gene end was trimmed by 5 bases and the J gene end by 0 bases; junction bases not matched to a gene: 5. CDR1 is SGHAT and CDR2 is FQNNGV in the germline V gene. The CDR3 DNA follows: TGTGCCAGCAGCCTCGACAGGGGGTTCTCTGGGGCCAACGTCCTGACTTTC. It codes for CASSLDRGFSGANVLTF.

The gene calls are TRBV18 and TRBJ1-1; D not resolved. Trimming cost V 4 bases and J 2 bases, with 11 bases left between them. The V gene's germline CDR1 is KGHSH and CDR2 LQKENI. This CDR3 region has 14 residues. The CDR3 bases are TGTGCCAGCTCACTCCCGGAGGGTAACACTGAAGCTTTCTTT. Its translation: CASSLPEGNTEAFF. Combining the CDR3 with reference TRBV18 and TRBJ1-1 gives the whole variable domain NAGVMQNPRHLVRRRGQEARLRCSPMKGHSHVYWYRQLPEEGLKFMVYLQKENIIDESGMPKERFSAEFPKEGPSILRIQQVVRGDSAAYFCASSLPEGNTEAFFGQGTRLTVV.

This clone was seen only once. The chain uses TRBV4-1 and TRBJ1-2; no reliable D call. The V and J ends lost 4 bases and 4 bases respectively, with 16 bases between them. The CDR3 consists of 15 residues. Germline CDR1 MGHRA, CDR2 YSYEKL. CDR3 sequence reads: CASSPAPRTVYGYTF. As DNA, the CDR3 is TGCGCCAGCAGCCCCGCGCCCCGGACGGTCTATGGCTACACCTTC.

This chain joins TRBV19 and TRBJ2-1; possible D gene TRBD2, 6 bases. Trimming left V 5 bases short and J 6 bases short, with 17 bases between. CDR1 and CDR2 (germline): LNHDA, SQIVND (reference sequence). The CDR3 runs 15 residues. DNA of the CDR3: TGTGCCAGTAGTTTATTGGGGGGACCCACCAATGAGCAGTTCTTC. Protein product: CASSLLGGPTNEQFF.

The chain carries TRBV3-1 (or the pseudogene TRBV3-2) and TRBJ1-5; D ambiguous. The V gene's germline CDR1 is LGHDT and CDR2 YNNKEL (reference sequence). The V gene lost 1 base and the J gene lost 6 bases, with 13 bases spanning the gap. The CDR3 is 15 residues long. CDR3 residues: CASSQAAAIGQPQHF. The DNA for the CDR3 is TGTGCCAGCAGCCAAGCCGCAGCGATAGGTCAGCCCCAGCATTTT.

The rearrangement uses TRBV3-1 (or the pseudogene TRBV3-2) and TRBJ2-3; D ambiguous. V lost 5 bases to trimming and J lost 0 bases, with 12 bases between them. This CDR3 has 15 residues. Per germline, CDR1 LGHDT and CDR2 YNNKEL (reference sequence). CDR3 amino acids: CASSFLRTSTDTQYF. CDR3 sequence (DNA): TGTGCCAGCAGCTTCCTCCGTACTAGCACAGATACGCAGTATTTT.

The V call is TRBV5-1, the J call TRBJ2-1; D ambiguous. The CDR3 loop spans 15 amino acids. Germline V lookup: CDR1 SGHRS, CDR2 YFSETQ. Deletions cut 5 bases from V and 5 bases from J, with 17 bases between. Written as DNA, the CDR3 is TGCGCCAGCAGTATAATTGTCGGCAGCGACAATGAGCAGTTCTTC. This gives the protein CASSIIVGSDNEQFF.